This T cell receptor beta chain is from a study of blood T cells in healthy people across ages. It was with a sample-barcoded 5' primer and a J-beta primer mix that a second PCR of roughly 7 to 12 cycles was run. TCRdb processed the 5' RACE reads anew with MiXCR; each CDR3 protein has one entry. The table includes around 1,600,000 distinct CDR3 sequences, roughly 43% detected once. There are 13 residues in the CDR3. Concerning this clonotype: Its antigen is as yet unknown.

Study outcomes and limitations: A strong correlation was seen between TCR beta diversity and naive T cell percentage.

The sequence was obtained from a woman under 30 in good health. V gene TRBV12-3 or TRBV12-4 combines with J gene TRBJ2-1; D remains unclear. The tail of the sequence fits TRBJ2-7 better, so the J call may be wrong. Sequencing input: blood. Here the CDR3 reads CASSFIDRNEQYF. DNA for the CDR3: TGTGCCAGCAGTTTTATCGACCGGAATGAGCAGTACTTC.